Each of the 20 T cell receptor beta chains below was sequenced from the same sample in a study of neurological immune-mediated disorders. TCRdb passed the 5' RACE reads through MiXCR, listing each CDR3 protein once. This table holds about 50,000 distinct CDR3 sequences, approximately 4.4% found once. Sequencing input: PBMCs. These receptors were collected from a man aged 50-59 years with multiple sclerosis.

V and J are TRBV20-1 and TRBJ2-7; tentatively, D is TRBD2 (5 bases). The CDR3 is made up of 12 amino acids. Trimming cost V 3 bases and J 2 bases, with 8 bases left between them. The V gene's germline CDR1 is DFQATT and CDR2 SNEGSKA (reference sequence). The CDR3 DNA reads TGCAGTGCTAGGGACTTTACCTACGAGCAGTACTTC. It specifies CSARDFTYEQYF.

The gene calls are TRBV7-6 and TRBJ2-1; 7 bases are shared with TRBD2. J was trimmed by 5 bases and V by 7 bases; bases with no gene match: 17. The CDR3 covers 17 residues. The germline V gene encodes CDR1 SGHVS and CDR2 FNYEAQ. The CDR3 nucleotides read TGTGCCAGCACCATTAGGGGAGGGAGCGGATCTCACAATGAGCAGTTCTTC. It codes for CASTIRGGSGSHNEQFF. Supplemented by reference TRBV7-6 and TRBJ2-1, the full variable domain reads GAGVSQSPRYKVTKRGQDVALRCDPISGHVSLYWYRQALGQGPEFLTYFNYEAQQDKSGLPNDRFSAERPEGSISTLTIQRTEQRDSAMYRCASTIRGGSGSHNEQFFGPGTRLTVL.

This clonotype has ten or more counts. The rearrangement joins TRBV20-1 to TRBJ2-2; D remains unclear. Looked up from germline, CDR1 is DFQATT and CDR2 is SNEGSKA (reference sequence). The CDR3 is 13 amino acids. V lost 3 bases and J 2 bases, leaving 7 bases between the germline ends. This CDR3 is CSASDTNTGELFF. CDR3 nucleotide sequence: TGCAGTGCTAGCGACACTAACACCGGGGAGCTGTTTTTT.

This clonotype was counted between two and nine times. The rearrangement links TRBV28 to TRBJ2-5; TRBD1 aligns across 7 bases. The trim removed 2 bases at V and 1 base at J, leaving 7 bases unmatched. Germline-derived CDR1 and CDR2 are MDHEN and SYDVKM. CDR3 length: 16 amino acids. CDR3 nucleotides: TGTGCCAGCAGTTTAGAACTGACAGGGATCCAAGAGACCCAGTACTTC. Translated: CASSLELTGIQETQYF. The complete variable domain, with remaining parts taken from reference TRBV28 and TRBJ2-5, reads DVKVTQSSRYLVKRTGEKVFLECVQDMDHENMFWYRQDPGLGLRLIYFSYDVKMKEKGDIPEGYSVSREKKERFSLILESASTNQTSMYLCASSLELTGIQETQYFGPGTRLLVL.

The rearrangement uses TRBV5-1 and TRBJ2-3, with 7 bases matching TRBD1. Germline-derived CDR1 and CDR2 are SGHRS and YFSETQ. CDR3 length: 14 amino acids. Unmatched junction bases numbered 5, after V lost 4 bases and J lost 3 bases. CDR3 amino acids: CASSPGTVTDTQYF. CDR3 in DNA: TGCGCCAGCAGCCCAGGGACAGTAACAGATACGCAGTATTTT.

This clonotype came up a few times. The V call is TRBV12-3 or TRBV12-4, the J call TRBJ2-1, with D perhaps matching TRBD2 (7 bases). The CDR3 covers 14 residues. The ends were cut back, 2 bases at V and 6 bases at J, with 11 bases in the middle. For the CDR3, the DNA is TGTGCCAGCAGTTTATCGGGGGGCCGCAATGAGCAGTTCTTC. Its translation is CASSLSGGRNEQFF.

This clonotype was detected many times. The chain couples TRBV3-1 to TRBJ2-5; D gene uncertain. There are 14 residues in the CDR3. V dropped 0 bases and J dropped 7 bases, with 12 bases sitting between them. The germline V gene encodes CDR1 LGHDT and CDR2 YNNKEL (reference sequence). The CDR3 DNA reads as TGTGCCAGCAGCCAAGATGTGCCGAGAGGGACCCAGTACTTC. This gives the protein CASSQDVPRGTQYF.

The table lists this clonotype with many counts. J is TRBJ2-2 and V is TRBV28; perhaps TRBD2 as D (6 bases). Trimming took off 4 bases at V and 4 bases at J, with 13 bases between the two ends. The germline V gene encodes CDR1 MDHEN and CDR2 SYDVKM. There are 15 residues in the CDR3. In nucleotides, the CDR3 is TGTGCCAGCAGTTCAGGAGGGCGGGGCACCGGGGAGCTGTTTTTT. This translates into CASSSGGRGTGELFF.

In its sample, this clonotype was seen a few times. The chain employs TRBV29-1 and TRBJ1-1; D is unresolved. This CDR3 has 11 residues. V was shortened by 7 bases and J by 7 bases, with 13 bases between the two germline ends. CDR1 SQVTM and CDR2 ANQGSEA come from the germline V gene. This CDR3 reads CSAVVVNEAFF. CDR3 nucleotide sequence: TGCAGCGCTGTAGTGGTAAATGAAGCTTTCTTT. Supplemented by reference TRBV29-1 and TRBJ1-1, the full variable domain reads SAVISQKPSRDICQRGTSLTIQCQVDSQVTMMFWYRQQPGQSLTLIATANQGSEATYESGFVIDKFPISRPNLTFSTLTVSNMSPEDSSIYLCSAVVVNEAFFGQGTRLTVV.

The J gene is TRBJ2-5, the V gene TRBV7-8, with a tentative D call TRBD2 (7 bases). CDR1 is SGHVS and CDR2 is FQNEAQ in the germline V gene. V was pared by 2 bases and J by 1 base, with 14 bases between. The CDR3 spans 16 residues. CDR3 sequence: CASSLLGGGIQETQYF. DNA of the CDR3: TGTGCCAGCAGCTTATTAGGGGGAGGGATCCAAGAGACCCAGTACTTC.

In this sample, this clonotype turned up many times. The CDR3 region has the DNA TGTGCCAGCAGCTTAACGTTCGGACAGCCCCTAGTAGCGGGAGATACGCAGTATTTT. Translating gives CASSLTFGQPLVAGDTQYF. This rearrangement joins TRBV7-3 to TRBJ2-3; D is perhaps TRBD2 (7 bases). The V and J ends lost 0 bases and 5 bases respectively, with 24 bases between them. This CDR3 has 19 amino acids. Looked up from germline, CDR1 is SGHTA and CDR2 is FQGTGA.

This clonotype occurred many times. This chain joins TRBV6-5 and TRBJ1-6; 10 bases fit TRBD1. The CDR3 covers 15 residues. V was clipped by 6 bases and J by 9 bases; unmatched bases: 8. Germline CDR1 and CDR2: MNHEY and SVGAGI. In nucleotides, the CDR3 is TGTGCCAGCAGCCTTAGTGACAGGGGGCCTTCACCCCTCCACTTT. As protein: CASSLSDRGPSPLHF.

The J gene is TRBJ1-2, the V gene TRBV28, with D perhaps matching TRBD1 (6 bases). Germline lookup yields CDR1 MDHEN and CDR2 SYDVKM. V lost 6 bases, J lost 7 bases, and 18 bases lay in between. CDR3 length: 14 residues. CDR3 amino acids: CASRKRGGVSGYTF. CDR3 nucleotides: TGTGCCAGCAGAAAAAGGGGGGGGGTGTCTGGCTACACCTTC.

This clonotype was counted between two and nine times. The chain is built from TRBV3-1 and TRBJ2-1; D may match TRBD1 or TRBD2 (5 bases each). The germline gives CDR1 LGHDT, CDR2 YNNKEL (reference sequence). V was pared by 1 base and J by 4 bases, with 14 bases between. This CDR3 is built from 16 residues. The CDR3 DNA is TGTGCCAGCAGCCAAGGACCAATGGGGGTATACAATGAGCAGTTCTTC. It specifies CASSQGPMGVYNEQFF.

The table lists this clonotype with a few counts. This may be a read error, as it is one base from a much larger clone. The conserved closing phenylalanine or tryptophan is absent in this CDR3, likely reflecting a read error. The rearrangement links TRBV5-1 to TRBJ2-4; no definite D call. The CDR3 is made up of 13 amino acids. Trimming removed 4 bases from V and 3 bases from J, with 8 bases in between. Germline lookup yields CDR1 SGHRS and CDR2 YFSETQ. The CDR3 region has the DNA TGCGCCAGCAGCCCCTGGGACAAAAACATTCAGTACGTC. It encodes CASSPWDKNIQYV.

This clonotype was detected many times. The CDR3 DNA sequence: TGTGCCAGCAGCCAAGACAGCGCAGATACGCAGTATTTT. Translation: CASSQDSADTQYF. This chain joins TRBV3-1 and TRBJ2-3; D ambiguous. Per the germline V gene, CDR1 is LGHDT and CDR2 is YNNKEL (reference sequence). Trimming shortened V by 0 bases and J by 4 bases, and 5 bases separated the two germline ends. The CDR3 covers 13 residues.

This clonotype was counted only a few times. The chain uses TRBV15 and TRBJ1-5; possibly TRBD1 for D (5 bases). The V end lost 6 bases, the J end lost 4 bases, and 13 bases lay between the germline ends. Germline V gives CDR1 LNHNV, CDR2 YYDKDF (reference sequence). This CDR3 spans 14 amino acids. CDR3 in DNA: TGTGCCACCAGAGGTTGGGACGGAAATCAGCCCCAGCATTTT. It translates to CATRGWDGNQPQHF.

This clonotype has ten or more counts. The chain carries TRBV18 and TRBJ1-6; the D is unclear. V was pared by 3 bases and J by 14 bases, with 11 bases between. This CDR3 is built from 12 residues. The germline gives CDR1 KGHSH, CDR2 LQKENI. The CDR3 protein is CASSPDTSALHF. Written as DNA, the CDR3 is TGTGCCAGCTCACCTGACACGTCGGCCCTCCACTTT.

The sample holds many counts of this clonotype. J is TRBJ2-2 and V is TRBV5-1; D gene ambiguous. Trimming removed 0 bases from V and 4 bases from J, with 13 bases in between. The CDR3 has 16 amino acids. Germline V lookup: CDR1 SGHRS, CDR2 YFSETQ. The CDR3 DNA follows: TGCGCCAGCAGCTTGGCCCGGGCTAGGACCACCGGGGAGCTGTTTTTT. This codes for CASSLARARTTGELFF. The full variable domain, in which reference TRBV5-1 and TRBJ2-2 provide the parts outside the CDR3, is KAGVTQTPRYLIKTRGQQVTLSCSPISGHRSVSWYQQTPGQGLQFLFEYFSETQRNKGNFPGRFSGRQFSNSRSEMNVSTLELGDSALYLCASSLARARTTGELFFGEGSRLTVL.

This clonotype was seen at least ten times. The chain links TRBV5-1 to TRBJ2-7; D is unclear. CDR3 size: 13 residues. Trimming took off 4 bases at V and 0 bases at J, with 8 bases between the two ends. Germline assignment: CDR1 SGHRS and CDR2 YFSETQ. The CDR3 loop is CASSRRSSYEQYF. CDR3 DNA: TGCGCCAGCAGCCGAAGGAGCTCCTACGAGCAGTACTTC.